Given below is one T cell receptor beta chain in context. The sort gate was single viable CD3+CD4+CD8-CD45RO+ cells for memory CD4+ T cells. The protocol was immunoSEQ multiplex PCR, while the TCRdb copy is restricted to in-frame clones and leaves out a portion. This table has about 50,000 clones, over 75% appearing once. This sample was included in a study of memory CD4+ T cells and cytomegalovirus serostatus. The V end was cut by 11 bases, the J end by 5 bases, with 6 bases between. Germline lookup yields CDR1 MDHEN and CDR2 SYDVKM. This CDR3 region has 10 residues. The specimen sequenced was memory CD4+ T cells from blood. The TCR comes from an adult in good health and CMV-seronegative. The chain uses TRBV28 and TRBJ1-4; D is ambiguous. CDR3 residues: CAGGNEKLFF. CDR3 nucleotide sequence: TGTGCCGGCGGGAATGAAAAACTGTTTTTT. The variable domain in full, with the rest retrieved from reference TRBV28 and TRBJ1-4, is DVKVTQSSRYLVKRTGEKVFLECVQDMDHENMFWYRQDPGLGLRLIYFSYDVKMKEKGDIPEGYSVSREKKERFSLILESASTNQTSMYLCAGGNEKLFFGSGTQLSVL.